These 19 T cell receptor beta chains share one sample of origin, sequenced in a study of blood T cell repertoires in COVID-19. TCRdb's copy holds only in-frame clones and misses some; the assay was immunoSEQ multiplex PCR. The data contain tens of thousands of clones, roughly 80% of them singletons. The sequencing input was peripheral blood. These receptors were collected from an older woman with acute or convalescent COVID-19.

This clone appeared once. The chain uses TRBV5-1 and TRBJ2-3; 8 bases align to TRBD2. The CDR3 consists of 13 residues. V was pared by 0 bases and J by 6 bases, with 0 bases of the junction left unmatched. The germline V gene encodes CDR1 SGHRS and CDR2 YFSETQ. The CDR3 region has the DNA TGCGCCAGCAGCTTGGCGGGGGGGGATACGCAGTATTTT. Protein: CASSLAGGDTQYF.

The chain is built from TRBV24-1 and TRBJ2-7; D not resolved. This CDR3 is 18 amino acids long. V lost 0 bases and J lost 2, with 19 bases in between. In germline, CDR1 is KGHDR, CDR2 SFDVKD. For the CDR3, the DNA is TGTGCCACCAGTGATTTGCAAAGTTTTTCCGGGTTCACCTACGAGCAGTACTTC. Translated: CATSDLQSFSGFTYEQYF.

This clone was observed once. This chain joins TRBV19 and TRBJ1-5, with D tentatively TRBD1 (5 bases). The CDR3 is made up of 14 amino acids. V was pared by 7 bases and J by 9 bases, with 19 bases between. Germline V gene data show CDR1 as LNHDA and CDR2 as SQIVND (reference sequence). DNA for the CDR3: TGTGCCAGTATCCCTGGGACGGGAGGCGGGCCCCAGCATTTT. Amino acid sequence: CASIPGTGGGPQHF.

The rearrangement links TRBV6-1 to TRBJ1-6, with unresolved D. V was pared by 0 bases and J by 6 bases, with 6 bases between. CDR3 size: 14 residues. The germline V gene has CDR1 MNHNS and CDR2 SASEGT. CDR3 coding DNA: TGTGCCAGCAGTGAAGCCCAGCGTAATTCACCCCTCCACTTT. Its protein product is CASSEAQRNSPLHF.

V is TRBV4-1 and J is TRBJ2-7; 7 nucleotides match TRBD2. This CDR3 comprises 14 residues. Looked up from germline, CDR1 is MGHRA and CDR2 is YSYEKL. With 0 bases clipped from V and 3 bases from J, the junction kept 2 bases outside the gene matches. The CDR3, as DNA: TGCGCCAGCAGCCAAGAGCGGGGGAGCTACGAGCAGTACTTC. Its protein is CASSQERGSYEQYF.

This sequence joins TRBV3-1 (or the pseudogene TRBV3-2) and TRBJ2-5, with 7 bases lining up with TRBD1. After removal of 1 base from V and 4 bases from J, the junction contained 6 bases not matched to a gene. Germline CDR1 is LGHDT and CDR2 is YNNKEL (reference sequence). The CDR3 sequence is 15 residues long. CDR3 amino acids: CASSQGDRVGETQYF. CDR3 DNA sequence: TGTGCCAGCAGCCAAGGCGACAGGGTAGGAGAGACCCAGTACTTC.

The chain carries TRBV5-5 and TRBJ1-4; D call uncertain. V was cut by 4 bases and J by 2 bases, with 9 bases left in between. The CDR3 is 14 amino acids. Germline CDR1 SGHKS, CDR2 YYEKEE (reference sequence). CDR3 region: CASSADGTNEKLFF. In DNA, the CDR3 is TGTGCCAGCAGCGCCGACGGGACTAATGAAAAACTGTTTTTT.

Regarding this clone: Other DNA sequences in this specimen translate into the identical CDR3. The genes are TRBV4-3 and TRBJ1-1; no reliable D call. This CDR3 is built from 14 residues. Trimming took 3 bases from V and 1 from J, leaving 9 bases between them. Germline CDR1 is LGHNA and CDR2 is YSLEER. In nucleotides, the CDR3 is TGCGCCAGCAGCCAGGGCAGGCGGAACACTGAAGCTTTCTTT. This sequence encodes CASSQGRRNTEAFF.

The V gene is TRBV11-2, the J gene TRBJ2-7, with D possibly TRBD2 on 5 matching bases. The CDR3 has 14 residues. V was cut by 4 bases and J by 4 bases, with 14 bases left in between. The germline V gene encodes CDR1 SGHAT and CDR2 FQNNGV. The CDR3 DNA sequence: TGTGCCAGCAGCTCCTGGGAGACCCAATACGAGCAGTACGTC. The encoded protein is CASSSWETQYEQYV.

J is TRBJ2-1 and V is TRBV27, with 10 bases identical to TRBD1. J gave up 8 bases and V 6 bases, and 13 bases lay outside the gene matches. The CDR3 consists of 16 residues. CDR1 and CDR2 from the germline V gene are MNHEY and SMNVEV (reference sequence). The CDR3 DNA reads TGTGCCAGCAGCCGTATCGCCGGGACAGGGGTCGATGAGCAGTTCTTC. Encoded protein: CASSRIAGTGVDEQFF.

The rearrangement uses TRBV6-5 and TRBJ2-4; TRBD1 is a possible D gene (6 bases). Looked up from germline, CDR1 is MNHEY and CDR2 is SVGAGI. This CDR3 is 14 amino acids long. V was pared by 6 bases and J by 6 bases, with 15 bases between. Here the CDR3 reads CASRKQGLTNIQYF. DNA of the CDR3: TGTGCCAGCAGGAAACAGGGTCTCACAAACATTCAGTACTTC.

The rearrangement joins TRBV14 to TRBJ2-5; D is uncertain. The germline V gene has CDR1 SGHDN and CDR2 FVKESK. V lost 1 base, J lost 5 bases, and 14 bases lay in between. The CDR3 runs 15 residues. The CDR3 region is CASSQGNNWRETQYF. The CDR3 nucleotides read TGTGCCAGCAGCCAAGGGAACAACTGGCGGGAGACCCAGTACTTC.

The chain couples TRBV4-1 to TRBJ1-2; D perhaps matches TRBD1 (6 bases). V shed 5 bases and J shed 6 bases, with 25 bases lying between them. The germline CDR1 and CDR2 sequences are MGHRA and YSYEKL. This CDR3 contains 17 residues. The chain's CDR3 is CASSSQPLTGGINGYTF. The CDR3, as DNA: TGCGCCAGCAGCTCACAACCCCTGACAGGTGGGATTAATGGCTACACCTTC.

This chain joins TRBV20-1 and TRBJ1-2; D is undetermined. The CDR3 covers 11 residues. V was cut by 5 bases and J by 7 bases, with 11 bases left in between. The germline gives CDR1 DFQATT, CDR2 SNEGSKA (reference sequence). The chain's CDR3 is CSAGNYPGYTF. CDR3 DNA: TGCAGTGCTGGAAACTATCCTGGCTACACCTTC.

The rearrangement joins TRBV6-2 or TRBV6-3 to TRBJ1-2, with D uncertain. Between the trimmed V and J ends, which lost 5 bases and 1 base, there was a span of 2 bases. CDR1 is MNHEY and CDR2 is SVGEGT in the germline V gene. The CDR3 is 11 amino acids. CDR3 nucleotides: TGTGCCAGCAGTCGTAACTATGGCTACACCTTC. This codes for CASSRNYGYTF.

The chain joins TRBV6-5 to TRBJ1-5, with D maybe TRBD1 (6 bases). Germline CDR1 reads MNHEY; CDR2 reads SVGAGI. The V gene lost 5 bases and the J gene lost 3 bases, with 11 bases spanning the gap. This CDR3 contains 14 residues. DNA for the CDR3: TGTGCCAGCAGTAGGACAGAGGTCAATCAGCCCCAGCATTTT. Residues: CASSRTEVNQPQHF.

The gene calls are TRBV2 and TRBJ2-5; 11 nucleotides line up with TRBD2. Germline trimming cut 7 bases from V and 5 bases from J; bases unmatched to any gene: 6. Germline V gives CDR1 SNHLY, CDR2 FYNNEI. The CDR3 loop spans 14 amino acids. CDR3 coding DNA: TGTGCCAGCAATAGCGGGGGGGCATGGGAGACCCAGTACTTC. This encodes CASNSGGAWETQYF.

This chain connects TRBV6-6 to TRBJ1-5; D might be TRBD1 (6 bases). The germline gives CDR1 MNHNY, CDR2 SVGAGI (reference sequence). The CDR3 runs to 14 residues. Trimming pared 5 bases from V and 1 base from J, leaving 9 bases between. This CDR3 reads CASSRQGSNQPQHF. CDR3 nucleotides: TGTGCCAGCAGTCGTCAGGGGAGCAATCAGCCCCAGCATTTT.

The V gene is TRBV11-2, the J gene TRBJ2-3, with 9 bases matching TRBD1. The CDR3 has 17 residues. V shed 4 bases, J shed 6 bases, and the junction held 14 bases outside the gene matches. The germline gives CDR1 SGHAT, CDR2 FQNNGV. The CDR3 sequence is CASSSSLGTGIWDTQYF. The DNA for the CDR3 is TGTGCCAGCAGCTCCTCCTTGGGGACAGGGATATGGGATACGCAGTATTTT.